Listed below are T cell receptor beta chains from one sample, sequenced in a study of Ad26.COV2.S vaccination and SARS-CoV-2 variants. Measured with immunoSEQ multiplex PCR; TCRdb has only the in-frame clones, and not every one. The sample lists about 420,000 clones; roughly 88% were seen once. Sequenced material: peripheral blood, taken in a trial of Ad26.COV2.S vaccine versus placebo. The origin of the receptors is a person aged 18 to 65 who received the Ad26.COV2.S COVID-19 vaccine or a placebo. CDR3s include the opening cysteine and the closing phenylalanine or tryptophan. Clone size is shown for a subset of rows, as once, few, many or a class of expanded clone.

.	TRBJ2-7	TRBV7-6	CASSLEQGSYEQYF
.	TRBJ1-1	TRBV29-1	CSVSTGMNTEAFF
.	TRBJ2-6	TRBV28	CATWGTGANVLTF
.	TRBJ1-3	TRBV30	CAWSVGGVNTIYF
once	TRBJ2-2	TRBV28	CASRPMQGATYTGELFF
.	TRBJ2-3	TRBV19	CASSPRGGTGVPGTQYF
once	TRBJ2-7	TRBV6-1	CASSEGQLFPYEQYF
.	TRBJ2-2	TRBV2	CASSEISLNTGELFF
.	TRBJ1-1	TRBV19	CASSIVGGFLLNTEAFF
few	TRBJ2-7	TRBV4-2	CASSQGGGQGFESEQYF
once	TRBJ2-1	TRBV12-5	CASGLFGEHNEQFF
.	TRBJ1-4	TRBV24-1	CATRFFDIHATNEKLFF
.	TRBJ2-5	TRBV18	CASSPVRGTPETQYF
few	TRBJ2-2	TRBV6-4	CASSDNTNTGELFF
.	TRBJ2-3	TRBV7-2	CASSLVRLRDTQYF
.	TRBJ2-7	TRBV7-9	CASSLEVAGEQYF
.	TRBJ1-3	TRBV2	CATEGKSSGNTIYF
.	TRBJ2-3	TRBV4-3	CASSQSGASTDTQYF
.	TRBJ2-3	TRBV7-9	CASSLVEARGGDTQYF
.	TRBJ1-1	TRBV15	CATSRQASPEAFF
.	TRBJ1-1	TRBV4-3	CASSQVGRGRSEAFF
.	TRBJ2-7	TRBV7-3	CASSSTGPGGQYF
.	TRBJ1-6	TRBV6-5	CASSGGGHNSPLHF
.	TRBJ2-7	TRBV29-1	CSVEQGAYEQYF
.	TRBJ2-5	TRBV3-1/TRBV3-2	CASSHGTSGVHLQETQYF
.	TRBJ1-1	TRBV6-5	CASITTRVNTEAFF
.	TRBJ1-6	TRBV7-9	CASSLGNPYNSPLHF
.	TRBJ1-3	TRBV4-1	CASSPWGRDSGNTIYF